The 19 T cell receptor beta chains given below trace back to one sample, sequenced in a study of blood T cells in healthy people across ages. A second PCR, run for roughly 7 to 12 cycles, used a sample-barcoded 5' primer plus a J-beta primer mix. TCRdb reanalysed the 5' RACE reads using MiXCR and keeps one entry per CDR3 protein. The sample comprises about 900,000 distinct CDR3 sequences, 45% to 50% of which are singletons, and roughly 13% rests with the top ten. The source material was blood. The receptors originated from a man aged 25-45 years in good health.

V and J are TRBV4-1 and TRBJ2-7; D may correspond to TRBD1 or TRBD2 (7 bases each). The CDR3 totals 15 residues. Trimming removed 5 bases from V and 4 bases from J, with 18 bases in between. Germline V gene sequence: CDR1 MGHRA, CDR2 YSYEKL. CDR3 amino acids: CASSLERDRAYEQYF. The CDR3 nucleotides read TGCGCCAGCAGCTTGGAGCGGGACAGAGCTTACGAGCAGTACTTC.

The chain is built from TRBV13 and TRBJ2-6; 7 bases map to TRBD2. Germline V gene lookup returns CDR1 PRHDT and CDR2 FYEKMQ (reference sequence). Losses at the gene ends were 2 bases for V and 0 bases for J; bases not matched to a gene: 7. There are 18 residues in the CDR3. For the CDR3, the DNA is TGTGCCAGCAGCTTAAGAAACGGGGGGAGCTCTGGGGCCAACGTCCTGACTTTC. Translation gives CASSLRNGGSSGANVLTF.

The chain joins TRBV20-1 to TRBJ2-3; D might be TRBD2 (6 bases). The germline V gene has CDR1 DFQATT and CDR2 SNEGSKA (reference sequence). V gave up 4 bases and J gave up 2 bases, with 13 bases separating them. This CDR3 region has 14 residues. This CDR3 reads CSAIGGMATDTQYF. DNA of the CDR3: TGCAGTGCTATCGGCGGGATGGCCACAGATACGCAGTATTTT.

CDR3 DNA: TGTGCCACCAGTGCCTCGGCCGGGGCTTATGAGCAGTTCTTC. Translated: CATSASAGAYEQFF. The chain combines TRBV24-1 with TRBJ2-1, with D perhaps given as TRBD1 or TRBD2 (5 bases each). V shed 5 bases and J shed 8 bases, with 15 bases lying between them. CDR1 and CDR2 (germline): KGHDR, SFDVKD. The CDR3 runs to 14 residues.

The table lists this clonotype with a few counts. The V and J genes are TRBV20-1 and TRBJ2-6; no clear D gene. The V gene lost 5 bases and the J gene lost 0 bases, with 5 bases spanning the gap. The CDR3 has 13 residues. Germline V CDR1 and CDR2: DFQATT, SNEGSKA (reference sequence). CDR3 in DNA: TGCAGTGCTTCCGACTCTGGGGCCAACGTCCTGACTTTC. This codes for CSASDSGANVLTF.

This chain connects TRBV29-1 to TRBJ1-5; 9 bases align to TRBD1. CDR1 SQVTM and CDR2 ANQGSEA come from the germline V gene. V lost 5 bases to trimming and J lost 4 bases; unmatched junction nucleotides: 6. The CDR3 runs 14 residues. As DNA, the CDR3 is TGCAGCGTTTCGGGACAGGGTAAAAATCAGCCCCAGCATTTT. Translated: CSVSGQGKNQPQHF.

The chain carries TRBV5-1 and TRBJ2-3; 8 bases match TRBD1. Trimming at V came to 4 bases and at J to 0 bases, leaving 4 bases not matched to a gene. Germline V gene sequence: CDR1 SGHRS, CDR2 YFSETQ. This CDR3 comprises 15 residues. The CDR3, as DNA: TGCGCCAGCAGCCAACAGGGGGTCAGCACAGATACGCAGTATTTT. The encoded protein is CASSQQGVSTDTQYF.

A few counts support this clonotype. This rearrangement joins TRBV27 to TRBJ2-7, with TRBD2 matching over 9 bases. The length of the CDR3 is 15 residues. Trimming cost V 4 bases and J 3 bases; bases outside gene matches: 7. Germline V gene sequence: CDR1 MNHEY, CDR2 SMNVEV (reference sequence). In DNA form, the CDR3 reads TGTGCCAGCAGTTGGGTAGTAGCGGGAGACTACGAGCAGTACTTC. Encoded protein: CASSWVVAGDYEQYF.

This clonotype has just one count. The chain combines TRBV28 with TRBJ1-5, with D unclear. The CDR3 is 13 amino acids. Germline CDR1 is MDHEN and CDR2 is SYDVKM. V lost 7 bases and J 4 bases, leaving 11 bases between the germline ends. Here the CDR3 DNA reads TGTGCCAGCACCCACAGTTATAATCAGCCCCAGCATTTT. Translated: CASTHSYNQPQHF.

Only one count was recorded for this clonotype. The V gene is TRBV3-1, the J gene TRBJ2-3, with no clear D. The CDR3 is 14 residues long. V was pared by 4 bases and J by 1 base, with 9 bases between. Germline V gene sequence: CDR1 LGHDT, CDR2 YNNKEL (reference sequence). The CDR3 loop is CASSPEYGTDTQYF. Written as DNA, the CDR3 is TGTGCCAGCAGCCCCGAGTATGGCACAGATACGCAGTATTTT.

The chain employs TRBV7-2 and TRBJ2-4; TRBD2 agrees at 10 bases. In germline, CDR1 is SGHTA, CDR2 FQGNSA. Trimming cost V 5 bases and J 1 base; bases outside gene matches: 5. The CDR3 loop spans 16 amino acids. The CDR3 is CASSQRTSGAKNIQYF. The CDR3, as DNA: TGTGCCAGCAGCCAACGGACTAGCGGCGCCAAAAACATTCAGTACTTC.

V usage is TRBV27 and J usage is TRBJ2-5, with TRBD2 identical over 10 bases. The CDR3 covers 13 residues. Germline-derived CDR1 and CDR2 are MNHEY and SMNVEV (reference sequence). The ends lost 6 bases at V and 11 bases at J; junction bases unmatched: 9. CDR3 protein: CASRLAGVHEQYF. The CDR3 DNA sequence: TGTGCCAGCAGGCTAGCGGGGGTCCATGAGCAGTACTTC.

This sequence joins TRBV21-1 and TRBJ1-5. TRBV21-1 represents a pseudogene. The CDR3 has 16 residues. In DNA form, the CDR3 reads TGTGCCAGCAGCGGTGCGGTAGGGAGGGACAATCAGCCCCAGCATTTT. Protein sequence: CASSGAVGRDNQPQHF.

The V and J genes are TRBV6-2 or TRBV6-3 and TRBJ2-1; 7 positions agree with TRBD2. The CDR3 contains 18 residues. V was clipped by 1 base and J by 0 bases; unmatched bases: 9. The V gene's germline CDR1 is MNHEY and CDR2 SVGEGT. This CDR3 is CASSYWHPGLTSYNEQFF. CDR3 in DNA: TGTGCCAGCAGTTACTGGCATCCGGGACTAACCTCCTACAATGAGCAGTTCTTC.

The V call is TRBV20-1, the J call TRBJ2-3; D not resolved. Looked up from germline, CDR1 is DFQATT and CDR2 is SNEGSKA (reference sequence). The V gene lost 1 base and the J gene lost 7 bases, with 6 bases spanning the gap. CDR3 length: 11 amino acids. The DNA of the CDR3 is TGCAGTGCTAGAGTAAGGAATACGCAGTATTTT. It translates to CSARVRNTQYF.

This clonotype was recorded many times. V and J are TRBV9 and TRBJ2-3; 7 bases agree with TRBD2. CDR3 length equals 12 residues. The junction had 7 bases not matched to a gene; V was cut back by 10 bases and J by 5 bases. In germline, CDR1 is SGDLS, CDR2 YYNGEE. This CDR3 is CAAEREGDTQYF. The CDR3 DNA is TGTGCCGCAGAGCGGGAAGGAGATACGCAGTATTTT.

CDR3 DNA sequence: TGTGCCGAAGGAACAGGGGCGGAGGGCTACACCTTC. Amino acids: CAEGTGAEGYTF. V gene TRBV7-9 combines with J gene TRBJ1-2, with 7 bases identical to TRBD1. Germline V lookup: CDR1 SEHNR, CDR2 FQNEAQ (reference sequence). Trimming at V came to 11 bases and at J to 8 bases, leaving 11 bases not matched to a gene. The CDR3 totals 12 residues.

Here the CDR3 reads CASSQEPLGTFVYGYTF. CDR3 DNA sequence: TGCGCCAGCAGCCAAGAACCCCTTGGGACTTTCGTCTATGGCTACACCTTC. The gene calls are TRBV4-3 and TRBJ1-2; possible D gene TRBD1, 5 bases. There are 17 residues in the CDR3. Trimming stripped 0 bases from V and 4 bases from J, with 18 bases between. Germline V CDR1 and CDR2: LGHNA, YSLEER.

The chain has TRBV6-2 or TRBV6-3 and TRBJ1-5, with TRBD1 as a possible D gene (5 bases). The germline V and J ends were trimmed by 7 bases and 6 bases, with 10 bases remaining between them. This CDR3 has 12 amino acids. CDR1 is MNHEY, CDR2 SVGEGT, per germline. CDR3 nucleotides: TGTGCCAGCACCTACCAGGGTCAGCCCCAGCATTTT. Translated: CASTYQGQPQHF.